One sample yielded the 14 T cell receptor beta chains listed below, sequenced in a study of a mutant IDH1 vaccine in newly diagnosed glioma. The assay was immunoSEQ multiplex PCR, and TCRdb's table has in-frame clones only and misses some. This sample has around 25,000 clones, with around four fifths found just once. The antigens these receptors bind are not known. The sample's time point: week 5, during vaccination. Alongside topical imiquimod, each dose of vaccine comprised 300 ug of mutant IDH1 20-mer peptide. The sample was PBMCs, taken from a glioma patient whose treatment included an IDH1 peptide vaccine. These receptor sequences come from a man between 40 and 49 years old with glioma. Some clones in this sample may be carry-over from other donors' samples.

V usage is TRBV27 and J usage is TRBJ1-6, with a tentative D call TRBD1 (5 bases). The V gene lost 2 bases and the J gene lost 10 bases, with 12 bases spanning the gap. Germline V gene data show CDR1 as MNHEY and CDR2 as SMNVEV (reference sequence). This CDR3 has 14 amino acids. The CDR3 DNA sequence: TGTGCCAGCAGTTTAGGATCGGGGGTCTCACCCCTCCACTTT. The encoded protein is CASSLGSGVSPLHF.

This chain uses TRBV5-4 with TRBJ2-7, with 10 bases lining up with TRBD1. The CDR3 totals 14 residues. Germline V gene lookup returns CDR1 SGHNT and CDR2 YYREEE (reference sequence). V trimming: 5 bases; J trimming: 3 bases; junction bases outside the gene matches: 5. CDR3 sequence: CASSLRTGGYEQYF. The CDR3 DNA is TGTGCCAGCAGTTTGAGGACAGGGGGCTACGAGCAGTACTTC. Full variable domain (missing parts from reference TRBV5-4 and TRBJ2-7): ETGVTQSPTHLIKTRGQQVTLRCSSQSGHNTVSWYQQALGQGPQFIFQYYREEENGRGNFPPRFSGLQFPNYSSELNVNALELDDSALYLCASSLRTGGYEQYFGPGTRLTVT.

The rearrangement uses TRBV4-1 and TRBJ1-4; D possibly corresponds to TRBD1 (6 bases). Germline V gene lookup returns CDR1 MGHRA and CDR2 YSYEKL. CDR3 length: 15 amino acids. Trimming removed 1 base at V and 8 bases at J, with 14 bases between. The CDR3 is CASSQVADSWEKLFF. The CDR3 DNA reads TGCGCCAGCAGCCAAGTCGCGGACAGTTGGGAAAAACTGTTTTTT.

The DNA for the CDR3 is TGCGCCAGCAGCTTACTAGCGGGGGACTGGGAAGAGACCCAGTACTTC. It is translated as CASSLLAGDWEETQYF. V gene TRBV5-1 combines with J gene TRBJ2-5; TRBD2 agrees at 11 bases. Trimming took 2 bases from V and 3 from J; bases not matched to a gene: 6. Germline CDR1 reads SGHRS; CDR2 reads YFSETQ. The CDR3 has 16 amino acids.

This sequence joins TRBV13 and TRBJ1-6; no definite D call. Germline V CDR1 and CDR2: PRHDT, FYEKMQ (reference sequence). CDR3 length: 12 amino acids. Trimming removed 4 bases from V and 7 bases from J, with 5 bases in between. This chain's CDR3 is CASSSKNSPLHF. The DNA of the CDR3 is TGTGCCAGCAGCTCCAAGAATTCACCCCTCCACTTT.

The chain uses TRBV7-9 and TRBJ1-1, with a weak D call TRBD1 (6 bases). CDR1 and CDR2 from the germline V gene are SEHNR and FQNEAQ (reference sequence). The CDR3 covers 15 residues. V was shortened by 1 base and J by 1 base, with 10 bases between the two germline ends. Written as DNA, the CDR3 is TGTGCCAGCAGCTTAGGTGGACAGCGGAACACTGAAGCTTTCTTT. Protein sequence: CASSLGGQRNTEAFF.

This clone occurred a few times. The J gene is TRBJ1-1, the V gene TRBV5-1, with D possibly TRBD1 on 5 matching bases. Germline CDR1 is SGHRS and CDR2 is YFSETQ. The CDR3 runs 15 residues. Trimming shortened V by 2 bases and J by 0 bases, and 11 bases separated the two germline ends. The CDR3 bases are TGCGCCAGCAGCTTTGGGGGTTTGTTGAACACTGAAGCTTTCTTT. Protein product: CASSFGGLLNTEAFF.

This chain uses TRBV2 with TRBJ2-1; tentative D call: TRBD1 (6 bases). CDR3 length: 15 residues. The V end was cut by 6 bases, the J end by 2 bases, with 14 bases between. Germline V gene lookup returns CDR1 SNHLY and CDR2 FYNNEI. The chain's CDR3 is CASRFGQSTYNEQFF. The CDR3 DNA reads TGTGCCAGCAGATTCGGACAGAGTACCTACAATGAGCAGTTCTTC.

This chain uses TRBV5-1 with TRBJ1-1; TRBD1 is a possible D gene (5 bases). Germline CDR1 and CDR2: SGHRS and YFSETQ. V shed 0 bases and J shed 7 bases, with 7 bases lying between them. The CDR3 consists of 12 residues. CDR3 bases: TGCGCCAGCAGCTTGGAGGGGAATGAAGCTTTCTTT. This translates into CASSLEGNEAFF.

The V gene is TRBV19, the J gene TRBJ2-1; no clear D. V was clipped by 5 bases and J by 2 bases, with 7 bases between them. Germline V gives CDR1 LNHDA, CDR2 SQIVND (reference sequence). This CDR3 region has 13 residues. DNA for the CDR3: TGTGCCAGTAGTCCTGGAACCTACAATGAGCAGTTCTTC. Its translation is CASSPGTYNEQFF.

This clone showed up just a few times. V is TRBV25-1 and J is TRBJ2-5; the D is unclear. Trimming left V 3 bases short and J 4 bases short, with 15 bases between. The CDR3 consists of 15 residues. The germline V gene has CDR1 MGHDK and CDR2 SYGVNS. CDR3 in amino acids: CASSDLTKTPETQYF. CDR3 coding DNA: TGTGCCAGCAGTGACCTGACAAAAACTCCAGAGACCCAGTACTTC. The variable domain in full, with the rest retrieved from reference TRBV25-1 and TRBJ2-5, is EADIYQTPRYLVIGTGKKITLECSQTMGHDKMYWYQQDPGMELHLIHYSYGVNSTEKGDLSSESTVSRIRTEHFPLTLESARPSHTSQYLCASSDLTKTPETQYFGPGTRLLVL.

The rearrangement links TRBV5-1 to TRBJ1-4; 10 bases line up with TRBD1. The CDR3 loop spans 14 amino acids. J gave up 6 bases and V 3 bases, and 2 bases lay outside the gene matches. Germline V gene data show CDR1 as SGHRS and CDR2 as YFSETQ. The CDR3 region is CASSWDRGDEKLFF. The DNA of the CDR3 is TGCGCCAGCAGCTGGGACAGGGGAGATGAAAAACTGTTTTTT. The full variable domain, completed using reference TRBV5-1 and TRBJ1-4, is KAGVTQTPRYLIKTRGQQVTLSCSPISGHRSVSWYQQTPGQGLQFLFEYFSETQRNKGNFPGRFSGRQFSNSRSEMNVSTLELGDSALYLCASSWDRGDEKLFFGSGTQLSVL.

The chain couples TRBV30 to TRBJ1-5; D remains ambiguous. The length of the CDR3 is 13 residues. The germline V and J ends were trimmed by 2 bases and 4 bases, with 9 bases remaining between them. Germline assignment: CDR1 GTSNPN and CDR2 SVGIG (reference sequence). The CDR3 DNA follows: TGTGCCTGGAGTAGCACGGAGAATCAGCCCCAGCATTTT. Its protein product is CAWSSTENQPQHF. The complete variable domain, with remaining parts taken from reference TRBV30 and TRBJ1-5, reads SQTIHQWPATLVQPVGSPLSLECTVEGTSNPNLYWYRQAAGRGLQLLFYSVGIGQISSEVPQNLSASRPQDRQFILSSKKLLLSDSGFYLCAWSSTENQPQHFGDGTRLSIL.

The genes are TRBV11-2 and TRBJ1-1, with 11 bases matching TRBD1. The V gene's germline CDR1 is SGHAT and CDR2 FQNNGV. Trimming at V came to 8 bases and at J to 0 bases, leaving 5 bases not matched to a gene. The CDR3 spans 15 residues. The CDR3 sequence is CASGPGQGVNTEAFF. CDR3 sequence (DNA): TGTGCCAGCGGGCCGGGACAGGGGGTGAACACTGAAGCTTTCTTT. The entire variable domain, with the rest obtained from reference TRBV11-2 and TRBJ1-1, is as follows: EAGVAQSPRYKIIEKRQSVAFWCNPISGHATLYWYQQILGQGPKLLIQFQNNGVVDDSQLPKDRFSAERLKGVDSTLKIQPAKLEDSAVYLCASGPGQGVNTEAFFGQGTRLTVV.